This entry features one TCR beta chain sequence. The antigen is not known. The authors ran the assay at deep level. The data were produced by immunoSEQ multiplex PCR, yet TCRdb's version contains in-frame clones alone and is incomplete. Among about 2.5 million clones, just under 95% were seen once, and the ten largest hold 0.37%. Trimming cost V 5 bases and J 7 bases, with 12 bases left between them. From germline, CDR1 is SGHTA and CDR2 FQGNSA. CDR3 size: 13 residues. The sample belongs to a study of shared clonotypes between healthy human individuals. Those who donated were healthy HIV-negative adults, with no recent acute infections or vaccinations reported. Investigators divided CD4+ cells into CD45RA+ naive and CD45RA-negative memory subsets. Findings of the study overall: The study generally estimated greater richness for naive than memory subsets.

The chain employs TRBV7-2 and TRBJ1-5; D is unresolved. The sequence was collected from a man in his late teens or twenties in good health. Some clones in this sample may be carry-over from other donors' samples. What was sequenced was naive CD4+ T cells from PBMCs. Subset here: CD45RA+ positively selected. CDR3 in DNA: TGTGCCAGCAGCCTTTCGGACGGGCAGCCCCAGCATTTT. Its protein product is CASSLSDGQPQHF.